A single sample gave rise to the 15 T cell receptor beta chains below, sequenced in a study of blood T cells in healthy people across ages (dated by TCRdb to about 2015). Libraries were prepared through 5' RACE. Instrument used: Illumina HiSeq 2500. A second roughly 6 to 12 cycle PCR used a sample-barcoded 5' primer and a J-beta primer mix. TCRdb handled the public reads itself, with Q25 trimming in fastp and clone calling in MiXCR, and kept productive beta chains. Rows merge per CDR3 protein into single entries with the most common DNA and genes. For this sample the table gives about 1,500,000 distinct CDR3 sequences, of which roughly 40% were detected only once. Roughly 8.2% of the sample is in the top ten clones. The sequenced sample consisted of blood. The receptors were sampled from a young woman in good health.

The chain is built from TRBV3-1 and TRBJ1-1; D is undetermined. The CDR3 is made up of 15 amino acids. In germline, CDR1 is LGHDT, CDR2 YNNKEL (reference sequence). The ends were cut back, 4 bases at V and 1 base at J, with 13 bases in the middle. Here the CDR3 DNA reads TGTGCCAGCAGCCTAAGTCGGCAGGCGAACACTGAAGCTTTCTTT. Translated, it gives CASSLSRQANTEAFF.

The chain joins TRBV5-1 to TRBJ1-1, with a weak D call TRBD1 (5 bases). The germline CDR1 and CDR2 sequences are SGHRS and YFSETQ. Trimming shortened V by 0 bases and J by 4 bases, and 13 bases separated the two germline ends. The CDR3 covers 15 residues. CDR3 DNA: TGCGCCAGCAGCTTGGAGGGCAGGGAAAGCACTGAAGCTTTCTTT. It codes for CASSLEGRESTEAFF.

V gene TRBV20-1 combines with J gene TRBJ1-2, with a tentative D call TRBD1 (6 bases). There are 12 residues in the CDR3. V lost 3 bases and J lost 6, with 11 bases in between. In germline, CDR1 is DFQATT, CDR2 SNEGSKA (reference sequence). The CDR3 loop reads CSARRGGDGYTF. The CDR3 nucleotides read TGCAGTGCTAGGAGAGGGGGAGATGGCTACACCTTC.

This sequence joins TRBV20-1 and TRBJ2-1; D possibly corresponds to TRBD2 (6 bases). Trimming left V 5 bases short and J 7 bases short, with 15 bases between. Germline CDR1 reads DFQATT; CDR2 reads SNEGSKA (reference sequence). The CDR3 spans 13 residues. The CDR3 loop reads CSAVTGLGNEQFF. The CDR3 DNA reads TGCAGTGCTGTCACGGGACTCGGAAATGAGCAGTTCTTC.

The genes are TRBV7-2 and TRBJ2-3; TRBD2 might be the D (5 bases). Germline CDR1 reads SGHTA; CDR2 reads FQGNSA. Trimming pared 0 bases from V and 2 bases from J, leaving 9 bases between. This CDR3 comprises 15 residues. The chain's CDR3 is CASSLARAATDTQYF. CDR3 sequence (DNA): TGTGCCAGCAGCTTAGCGCGGGCCGCCACAGATACGCAGTATTTT.

The chain recombines TRBV7-2 with TRBJ1-1; no clear D gene. V lost 1 base and J 3 bases, leaving 3 bases between the germline ends. The CDR3 totals 12 residues. Per the germline V gene, CDR1 is SGHTA and CDR2 is FQGNSA. The CDR3 DNA sequence: TGTGCCAGCAGCTTAGATCACACTGAAGCTTTCTTT. Translated, it gives CASSLDHTEAFF.

J is TRBJ2-7 and V is TRBV4-2; D gene unclear. The CDR3 has 14 amino acids. Germline lookup yields CDR1 LGHNA and CDR2 YNFKEQ. Trimming took 4 bases from V and 3 from J, leaving 13 bases between them. The CDR3 nucleotides are TGTGCCAGCAGCCCCCCGAACGAATACTACGAGCAGTACTTC. Encoded protein: CASSPPNEYYEQYF.

The chain couples TRBV4-1 to TRBJ2-1, with D perhaps TRBD1 (5 bases). CDR3 length equals 16 residues. Germline lookup yields CDR1 MGHRA and CDR2 YSYEKL. Trimming took off 1 base at V and 2 bases at J, with 12 bases between the two ends. The DNA of the CDR3 is TGCGCCAGCAGCCAAGTGGACATTCTAGCCTACAATGAGCAGTTCTTC. Translation gives CASSQVDILAYNEQFF.

The table lists this clonotype with a few counts. An end of the junction does not agree with germline; a read error may underlie this. The chain is built from TRBV28 and TRBJ2-1; D remains unclear. The CDR3 totals 11 residues. In germline, CDR1 is MDHEN, CDR2 SYDVKM. The CDR3 bases are TGTGCCAGCAGGTTATGGACGGAGCAGTTCTTC. It translates to CASRLWTEQFF.

This clonotype turned up a few times. The CDR3 bases are TGTGCCAGCAGTCGCTGGGCAGGGGGTAGTTACGAGCAGTACTTC. Amino acid sequence: CASSRWAGGSYEQYF. The chain links TRBV27 to TRBJ2-7; 7 bases agree with TRBD1. Germline lookup yields CDR1 MNHEY and CDR2 SMNVEV (reference sequence). V trimming: 5 bases; J trimming: 4 bases; junction bases outside the gene matches: 11. The CDR3 sequence is 15 residues long.

V is TRBV20-1 and J is TRBJ2-3; D gene ambiguous. CDR1 is DFQATT and CDR2 is SNEGSKA in the germline V gene (reference sequence). The CDR3 loop spans 12 amino acids. V was shortened by 4 bases and J by 2 bases, with 7 bases between the two germline ends. The CDR3 loop is CSAIRVTDTQYF. CDR3 in DNA: TGCAGTGCTATTAGGGTCACAGATACGCAGTATTTT.

This clonotype was seen once. V is TRBV5-1 and J is TRBJ2-1, with TRBD2 identical over 7 bases. Matching the DNA end better, TRBJ2-7 makes the J call doubtful. The CDR3 consists of 19 residues. In germline, CDR1 is SGHRS, CDR2 YFSETQ. The CDR3 loop is CASSSPGTMAAGTYNEQYF. The CDR3 nucleotides read TGCGCCAGCAGCTCGCCGGGGACTATGGCTGCGGGCACCTACAATGAGCAGTACTTC.

The V gene is TRBV21-1, the J gene TRBJ2-7; no check of the table's D call, TRBD2, against the DNA was made. TRBV21-1 is listed as a pseudogene. CDR3 length equals 16 residues. Here the CDR3 reads CASSKDRTSAPNEQYF. CDR3 in DNA: TGTGCCAGCAGCAAAGATAGGACTAGCGCTCCAAATGAGCAGTACTTC.

The chain couples TRBV12-3 or TRBV12-4 to TRBJ2-2; no definite D call. The length of the CDR3 is 19 residues. V gave up 8 bases and J gave up 0 bases, with 25 bases separating them. DNA of the CDR3: TGTGCCAGCCATCCCCAACCTTGGAGACTGAACTCGAACACCGGGGAGCTGTTTTTT. Residues: CASHPQPWRLNSNTGELFF.

J is TRBJ2-5 and V is TRBV6-4; D might be TRBD2 (6 bases). CDR3 length: 16 residues. Between the trimmed V and J ends, which lost 6 bases and 6 bases, there was a span of 23 bases. The germline V gene has CDR1 MRHNA and CDR2 SNTAGT. This CDR3 is CASSRLVRGLEKTQYF. CDR3 DNA: TGTGCCAGCAGCCGACTAGTTCGGGGTTTGGAAAAGACCCAGTACTTC.